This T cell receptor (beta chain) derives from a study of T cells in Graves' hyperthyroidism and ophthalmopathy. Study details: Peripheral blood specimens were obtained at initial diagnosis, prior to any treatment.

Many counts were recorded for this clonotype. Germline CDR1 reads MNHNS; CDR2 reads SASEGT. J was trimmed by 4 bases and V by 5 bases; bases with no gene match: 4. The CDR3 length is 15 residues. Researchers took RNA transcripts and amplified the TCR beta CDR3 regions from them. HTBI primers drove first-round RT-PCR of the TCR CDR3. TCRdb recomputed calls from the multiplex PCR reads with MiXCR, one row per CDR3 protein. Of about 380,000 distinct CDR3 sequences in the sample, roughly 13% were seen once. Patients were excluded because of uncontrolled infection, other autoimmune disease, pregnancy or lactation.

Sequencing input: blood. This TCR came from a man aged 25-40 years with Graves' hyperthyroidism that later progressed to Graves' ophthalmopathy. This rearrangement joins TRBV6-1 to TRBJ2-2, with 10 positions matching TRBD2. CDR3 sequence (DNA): TGTGCCAGCAGTACAGCGGGGGGGCGCACCGGGGAGCTGTTTTTT. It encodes CASSTAGGRTGELFF.